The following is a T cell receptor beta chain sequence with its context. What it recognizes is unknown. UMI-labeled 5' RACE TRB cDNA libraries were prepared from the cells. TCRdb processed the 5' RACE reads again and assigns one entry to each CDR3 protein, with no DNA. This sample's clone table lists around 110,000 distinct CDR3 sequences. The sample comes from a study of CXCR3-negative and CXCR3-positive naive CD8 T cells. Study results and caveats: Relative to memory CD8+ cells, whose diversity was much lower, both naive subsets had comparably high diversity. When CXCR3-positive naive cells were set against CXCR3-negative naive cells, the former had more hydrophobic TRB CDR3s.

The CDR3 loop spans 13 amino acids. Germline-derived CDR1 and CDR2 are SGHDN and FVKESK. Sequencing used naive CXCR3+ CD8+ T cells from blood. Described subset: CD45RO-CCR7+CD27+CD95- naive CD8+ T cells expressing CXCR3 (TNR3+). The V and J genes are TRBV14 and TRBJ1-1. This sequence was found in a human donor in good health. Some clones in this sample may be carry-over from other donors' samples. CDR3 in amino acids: CASITGRVTEAFF. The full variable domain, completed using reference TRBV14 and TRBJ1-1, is EAGVTQFPSHSVIEKGQTVTLRCDPISGHDNLYWYRRVMGKEIKFLLHFVKESKQDESGMPNNRFLAERTGGTYSTLKVQPAELEDSGVYFCASITGRVTEAFFGQGTRLTVV.